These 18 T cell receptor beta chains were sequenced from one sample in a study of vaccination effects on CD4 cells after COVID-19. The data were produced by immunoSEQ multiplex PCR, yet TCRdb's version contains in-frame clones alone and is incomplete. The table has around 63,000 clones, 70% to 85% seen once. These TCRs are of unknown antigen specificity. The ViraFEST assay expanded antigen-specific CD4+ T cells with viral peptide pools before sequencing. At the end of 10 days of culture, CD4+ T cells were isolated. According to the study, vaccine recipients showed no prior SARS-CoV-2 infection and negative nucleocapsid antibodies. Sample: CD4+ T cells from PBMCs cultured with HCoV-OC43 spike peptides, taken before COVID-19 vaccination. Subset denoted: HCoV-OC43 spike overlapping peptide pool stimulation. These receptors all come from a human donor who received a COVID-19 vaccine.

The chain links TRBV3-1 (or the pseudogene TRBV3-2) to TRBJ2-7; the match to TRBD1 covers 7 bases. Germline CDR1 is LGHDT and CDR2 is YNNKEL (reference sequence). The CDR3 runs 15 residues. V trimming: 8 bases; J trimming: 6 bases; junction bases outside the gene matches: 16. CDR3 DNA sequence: TGTGCCAGCCCCCAACCATACAGGGGATCTTCCGAGCAGTACGTC. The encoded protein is CASPQPYRGSSEQYV.

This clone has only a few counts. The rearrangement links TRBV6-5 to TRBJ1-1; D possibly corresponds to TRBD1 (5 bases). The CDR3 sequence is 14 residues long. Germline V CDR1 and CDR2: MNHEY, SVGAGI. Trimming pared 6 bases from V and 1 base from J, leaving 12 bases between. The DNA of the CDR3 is TGTGCCAGCAGAGATTTTCAGGGGAACACTGAAGCTTTCTTT. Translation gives CASRDFQGNTEAFF.

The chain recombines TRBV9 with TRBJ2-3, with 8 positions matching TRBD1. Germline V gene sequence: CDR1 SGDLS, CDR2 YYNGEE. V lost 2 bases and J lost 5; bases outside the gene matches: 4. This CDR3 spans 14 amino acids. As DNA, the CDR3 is TGTGCCAGCAGCGTTACAGGGGGTAGAGATACGCAGTATTTT. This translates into CASSVTGGRDTQYF. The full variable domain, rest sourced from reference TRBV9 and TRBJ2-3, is DSGVTQTPKHLITATGQRVTLRCSPRSGDLSVYWYQQSLDQGLQFLIQYYNGEERAKGNILERFSAQQFPDLHSELNLSSLELGDSALYFCASSVTGGRDTQYFGPGTRLTVL.

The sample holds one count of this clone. Here the CDR3 DNA reads TGTGCCAGCAGCTTAGCAACGGGACTAGTTGGGAATGAGCAGTTCTTC. Translated, it gives CASSLATGLVGNEQFF. This chain links TRBV7-2 with TRBJ2-1, with TRBD2 matching 8 bases. The CDR3 sequence is 16 residues long. With V trimmed by 0 bases and J by 7 bases, 8 bases remained unmatched. CDR1 is SGHTA and CDR2 is FQGNSA in the germline V gene.

As DNA, the CDR3 is TGTGCCAGCTCACCGGACAGAGTAGGCTCTGGAAACACCATATATTTT. Encoded protein: CASSPDRVGSGNTIYF. The chain employs TRBV18 and TRBJ1-3, with D possibly TRBD1 on 6 matching bases. With 3 bases removed from V and 0 bases from J, the gap between germline ends came to 12 bases. The length of the CDR3 is 16 residues. Germline V gene lookup returns CDR1 KGHSH and CDR2 LQKENI.

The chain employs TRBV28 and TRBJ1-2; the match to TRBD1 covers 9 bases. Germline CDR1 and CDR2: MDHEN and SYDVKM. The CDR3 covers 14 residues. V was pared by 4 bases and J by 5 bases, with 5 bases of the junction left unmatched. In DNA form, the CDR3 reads TGTGCCAGCAGTTCGACAGGGGGTAGATATGGCTACACCTTC. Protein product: CASSSTGGRYGYTF.

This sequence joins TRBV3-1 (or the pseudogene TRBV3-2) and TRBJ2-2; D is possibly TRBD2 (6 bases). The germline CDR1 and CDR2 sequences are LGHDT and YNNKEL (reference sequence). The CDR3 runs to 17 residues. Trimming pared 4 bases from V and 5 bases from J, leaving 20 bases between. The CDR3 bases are TGTGCCAGCAGCCCCCCGGGACTTCGCCGATTTACCGGGGAGCTGTTTTTT. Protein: CASSPPGLRRFTGELFF.

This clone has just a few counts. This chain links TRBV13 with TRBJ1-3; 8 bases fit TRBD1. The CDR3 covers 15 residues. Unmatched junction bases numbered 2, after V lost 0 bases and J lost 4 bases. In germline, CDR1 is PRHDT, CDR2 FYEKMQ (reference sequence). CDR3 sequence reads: CASSLGGTGGNTIYF. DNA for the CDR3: TGTGCCAGCAGCTTAGGGGGGACAGGAGGAAACACCATATATTTT.

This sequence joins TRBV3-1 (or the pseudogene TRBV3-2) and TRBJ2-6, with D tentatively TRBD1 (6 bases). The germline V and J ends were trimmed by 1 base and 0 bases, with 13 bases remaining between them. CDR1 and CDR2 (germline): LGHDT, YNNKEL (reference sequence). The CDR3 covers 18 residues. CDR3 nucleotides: TGTGCCAGCAGCCAAGGGACAGCCTCTTTCTCTGGGGCCAACGTCCTGACTTTC. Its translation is CASSQGTASFSGANVLTF.

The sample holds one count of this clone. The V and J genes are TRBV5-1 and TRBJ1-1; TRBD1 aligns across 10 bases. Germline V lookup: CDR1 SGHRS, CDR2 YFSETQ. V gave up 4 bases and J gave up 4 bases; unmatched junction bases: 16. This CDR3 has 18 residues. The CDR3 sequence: CASSPLMWTGGFVTEAFF. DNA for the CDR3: TGCGCCAGCAGCCCCTTGATGTGGACAGGGGGGTTTGTCACTGAAGCTTTCTTT.

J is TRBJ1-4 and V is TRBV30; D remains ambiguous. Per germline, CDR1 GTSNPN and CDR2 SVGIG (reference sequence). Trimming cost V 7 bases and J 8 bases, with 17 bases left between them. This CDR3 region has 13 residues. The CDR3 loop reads CASRLNGREKLFF. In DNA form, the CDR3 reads TGTGCCTCGCGATTAAACGGTCGGGAAAAACTGTTTTTT.

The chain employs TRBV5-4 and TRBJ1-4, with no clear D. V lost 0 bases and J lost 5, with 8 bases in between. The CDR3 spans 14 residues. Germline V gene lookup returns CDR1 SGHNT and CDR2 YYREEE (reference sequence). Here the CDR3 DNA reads TGTGCCAGCAGCTTGGGGGGTCAGAATGAAAAACTGTTTTTT. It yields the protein CASSLGGQNEKLFF.

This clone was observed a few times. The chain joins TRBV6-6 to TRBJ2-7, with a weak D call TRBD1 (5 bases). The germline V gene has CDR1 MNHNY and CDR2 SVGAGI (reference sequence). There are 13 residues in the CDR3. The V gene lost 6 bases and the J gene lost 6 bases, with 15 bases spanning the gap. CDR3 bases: TGTGCCAGCAGCTACACTTCAGGGTTCGAGCAGTACGTC. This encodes CASSYTSGFEQYV.

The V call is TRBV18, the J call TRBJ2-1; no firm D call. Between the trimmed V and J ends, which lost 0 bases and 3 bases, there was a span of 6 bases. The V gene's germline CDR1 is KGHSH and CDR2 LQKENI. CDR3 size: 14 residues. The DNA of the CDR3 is TGTGCCAGCTCACCACCTGTTAGCTACAATGAGCAGTTCTTC. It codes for CASSPPVSYNEQFF. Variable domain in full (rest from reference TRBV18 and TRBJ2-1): NAGVMQNPRHLVRRRGQEARLRCSPMKGHSHVYWYRQLPEEGLKFMVYLQKENIIDESGMPKERFSAEFPKEGPSILRIQQVVRGDSAAYFCASSPPVSYNEQFFGPGTRLTVL.

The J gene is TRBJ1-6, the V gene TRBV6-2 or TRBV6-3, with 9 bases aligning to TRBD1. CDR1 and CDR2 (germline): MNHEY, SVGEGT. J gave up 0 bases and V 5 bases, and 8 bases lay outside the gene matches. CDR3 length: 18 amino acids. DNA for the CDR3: TGTGCCAGCAGTGCGCTAACAGGGGGCGCCTCCTATAATTCACCCCTCCACTTT. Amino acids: CASSALTGGASYNSPLHF.

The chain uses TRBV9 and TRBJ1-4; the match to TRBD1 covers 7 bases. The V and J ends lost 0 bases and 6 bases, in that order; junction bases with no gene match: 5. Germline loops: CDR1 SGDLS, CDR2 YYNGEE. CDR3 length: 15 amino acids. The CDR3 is CASSVGDRVDEKLFF. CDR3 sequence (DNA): TGTGCCAGCAGCGTAGGAGACAGGGTTGATGAAAAACTGTTTTTT.

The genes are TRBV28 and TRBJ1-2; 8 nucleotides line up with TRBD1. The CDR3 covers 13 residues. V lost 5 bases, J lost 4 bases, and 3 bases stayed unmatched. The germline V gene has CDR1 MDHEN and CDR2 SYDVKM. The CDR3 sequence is CASSPGQGYGYTF. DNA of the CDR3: TGTGCCAGCAGTCCCGGACAGGGCTATGGCTACACCTTC.

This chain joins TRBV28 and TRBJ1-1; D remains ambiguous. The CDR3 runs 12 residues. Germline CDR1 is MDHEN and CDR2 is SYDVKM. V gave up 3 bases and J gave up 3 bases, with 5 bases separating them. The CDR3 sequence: CASSLSDTEAFF. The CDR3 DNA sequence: TGTGCCAGCAGTTTGTCGGACACTGAAGCTTTCTTT.